A single T cell receptor (beta chain) is shown here with its context. Measured with immunoSEQ multiplex PCR; TCRdb has only the in-frame clones, and not every one. This sample yields tens of thousands of clones, of which over 90% are seen a single time; around a sixth belongs to the top ten. The data belong to a study of OX40 agonist ivuxolimab in advanced cancers. Sequenced here: CD4+ or CD8+ T cells sorted from blood, sampled in a trial of the OX40 agonist ivuxolimab. The receptor comes from an adult with an advanced solid tumor such as melanoma, head and neck, liver or kidney cancer.

This CDR3 is CASSWTGGHYSGANVLTF. CDR3 nucleotides: TGTGCCAGCAGTTGGACAGGGGGACACTACTCTGGGGCCAACGTCCTGACTTTC. The chain joins TRBV27 to TRBJ2-6, with 10 bases matching TRBD1. Losses at the gene ends were 4 bases for V and 0 bases for J; bases not matched to a gene: 6. The CDR3 extends over 18 amino acids. Germline V CDR1 and CDR2: MNHEY, SMNVEV (reference sequence).